These 16 T cell receptor beta chains were all obtained from the same sample, sequenced in a study of cytomegalovirus exposure and HLA in healthy donors. Vbeta (60) and Jbeta (13) primers were used in the PCR. The table came from immunoSEQ multiplex PCR; TCRdb's copy has only in-frame clones and leaves some out. The sample records 190,000 or so clones, about 81% being singletons. The sequenced material came from PBMCs. These receptors were obtained from a woman aged 50 to 65 in good health and CMV-seropositive.

V and J are TRBV28 and TRBJ2-7; 10 bases are shared with TRBD2. The CDR3 extends over 13 amino acids. Germline-derived CDR1 and CDR2 are MDHEN and SYDVKM. V was clipped by 8 bases and J by 7 bases; unmatched bases: 8. The CDR3 protein is CASVLAGVGEQYF. CDR3 coding DNA: TGTGCCAGCGTGCTAGCGGGAGTTGGGGAGCAGTACTTC.

This rearrangement joins TRBV5-5 to TRBJ2-3; 7 bases are a match to TRBD1. The CDR3 has 16 amino acids. The junction had 7 bases not matched to a gene; V was cut back by 1 base and J by 2 bases. Looked up from germline, CDR1 is SGHKS and CDR2 is YYEKEE (reference sequence). The CDR3 DNA is TGTGCCAGCAGCTTGACTGGGACAGATACCACAGATACGCAGTATTTT. This encodes CASSLTGTDTTDTQYF.

In the case of this clone: The junction departs from the called germline gene at one end, perhaps through a read error. The chain has TRBV30 and TRBJ2-6; 9 positions agree with TRBD1. This CDR3 has 18 amino acids. Looked up from germline, CDR1 is GTSNPN and CDR2 is SVGIG (reference sequence). The DNA of the CDR3 is TGTGCCTGGAGGGGGGGACAGGGAATCCCCTCTGGGGCCAACGGCCTGACTTTC. Its translation is CAWRGGQGIPSGANGLTF.

This clone has just one count. The chain recombines TRBV2 with TRBJ2-1, with TRBD2 matching over 10 bases. Germline loops: CDR1 SNHLY, CDR2 FYNNEI. V was pared by 7 bases and J by 7 bases, with 4 bases of the junction left unmatched. The CDR3 sequence is 13 residues long. The CDR3: CASTASGSNEQFF. CDR3 nucleotides: TGTGCCAGCACGGCTAGCGGGAGTAATGAGCAGTTCTTC.

The chain recombines TRBV5-4 with TRBJ2-2; possible D gene TRBD2, 5 bases. The CDR3 is 16 amino acids. Germline V gives CDR1 SGHNT, CDR2 YYREEE (reference sequence). V lost 4 bases to trimming and J lost 0 bases, with 13 bases between them. The CDR3 is CASSPRGYTNTGELFF. For the CDR3, the DNA is TGTGCCAGCAGCCCCCGGGGTTACACGAACACCGGGGAGCTGTTTTTT.

V gene TRBV10-3 combines with J gene TRBJ2-3; D may be TRBD1 (7 bases). Germline assignment: CDR1 ENHRY and CDR2 SYGVKD. V was pared by 10 bases and J by 0 bases, with 23 bases between. This CDR3 is 17 amino acids long. CDR3 residues: CATEGQRGASSTDTQYF. The CDR3, as DNA: TGTGCCACCGAGGGACAGCGCGGGGCCTCTAGCACAGATACGCAGTATTTT.

This clone was seen just once. The V and J genes are TRBV5-1 and TRBJ2-2; D is uncertain. The CDR3 length is 14 residues. Trimming pared 1 base from V and 0 bases from J, leaving 4 bases between. Germline V gives CDR1 SGHRS, CDR2 YFSETQ. Written as DNA, the CDR3 is TGCGCCAGCAGCTTGATATCGAACACCGGGGAGCTGTTTTTT. This gives the protein CASSLISNTGELFF.

This clone was seen only a few times. CDR3 in amino acids: CASRPGQVYNEQFF. The CDR3 DNA follows: TGTGCCAGCAGACCGGGACAGGTTTACAATGAGCAGTTCTTC. The chain combines TRBV28 with TRBJ2-1; 8 nucleotides line up with TRBD1. Germline CDR1 is MDHEN and CDR2 is SYDVKM. CDR3 length: 14 amino acids. Trimming cost V 6 bases and J 4 bases; bases outside gene matches: 5.

This clone turned up a few times. The CDR3: CASSFLRGATPKYEQYF. CDR3 nucleotide sequence: TGTGCCAGCAGTTTCCTTCGGGGGGCGACCCCAAAGTACGAGCAGTACTTC. The V call is TRBV28, the J call TRBJ2-7, with D tentatively TRBD2 (7 bases). Germline values: CDR1 MDHEN, CDR2 SYDVKM. The V gene lost 3 bases and the J gene lost 4 bases, with 22 bases spanning the gap. The CDR3 runs to 17 residues.

CDR3 bases: TGTGCCAGCAGTGAGACTCTCAACGGAGTACACAAAAATGAGCAGTTCTTC. It is translated as CASSETLNGVHKNEQFF. The rearrangement joins TRBV25-1 to TRBJ2-1; D is undetermined. Between the trimmed V and J ends, which lost 3 bases and 7 bases, there was a span of 22 bases. There are 17 residues in the CDR3. The V gene's germline CDR1 is MGHDK and CDR2 SYGVNS.

This clone was found once. This chain links TRBV27 with TRBJ2-1; D is undetermined. The CDR3 totals 11 residues. V shed 7 bases and J shed 4 bases, with 5 bases lying between them. Germline V gene data show CDR1 as MNHEY and CDR2 as SMNVEV (reference sequence). The CDR3 loop reads CASTGYNEQFF. The CDR3 DNA sequence: TGTGCCAGCACCGGGTACAATGAGCAGTTCTTC.

The genes are TRBV7-9 and TRBJ2-7; 7 bases line up with TRBD1. The germline gives CDR1 SEHNR, CDR2 FQNEAQ (reference sequence). V lost 4 bases and J lost 5; bases outside the gene matches: 14. CDR3 length equals 16 residues. CDR3 in amino acids: CASSSPGTTGWHEQYF. The CDR3 DNA sequence: TGTGCCAGCAGCTCCCCCGGTACGACAGGGTGGCACGAGCAGTACTTC.

V gene TRBV6-5 combines with J gene TRBJ1-2; possibly TRBD1 for D (6 bases). Per the germline V gene, CDR1 is MNHEY and CDR2 is SVGAGI. The CDR3 has 14 amino acids. Trimming cost V 2 bases and J 4 bases, with 11 bases left between them. Here the CDR3 DNA reads TGTGCCAGCAGTTACGGGCAGGGGACCTATGGCTACACCTTC. Translating gives CASSYGQGTYGYTF.

The rearrangement links TRBV7-3 to TRBJ2-1; possible D gene TRBD2, 6 bases. Germline-derived CDR1 and CDR2 are SGHTA and FQGTGA. CDR3 length: 16 residues. V lost 0 bases and J lost 1, with 10 bases in between. The CDR3 DNA reads TGTGCCAGCAGCTTAACGTTCGGGGGTTCCTACAATGAGCAGTTCTTC. This gives the protein CASSLTFGGSYNEQFF.

The V and J genes are TRBV29-1 and TRBJ2-3; D is unclear. The CDR3 is made up of 11 amino acids. CDR1 and CDR2 (germline): SQVTM, ANQGSEA. Trimming left V 7 bases short and J 5 bases short, with 10 bases between. CDR3 protein: CSARLIDTQYF. The CDR3 DNA sequence: TGCAGCGCCAGATTGATAGATACGCAGTATTTT.

Regarding this clone: At one of its ends the junction is not consistent with the germline gene, which may arise from a read error. The rearrangement joins TRBV2 to TRBJ2-4, with D hard to call. This CDR3 is built from 13 residues. Germline-derived CDR1 and CDR2 are SNHLY and FYNNEI. The CDR3 protein is CASSVEAKNSQYF. For the CDR3, the DNA is TGTGCCAGCAGTGTAGAAGCCAAAAACAGTCAGTACTTC.